This is a list of T cell receptor beta chains from one sample in a study of shared clonotypes between healthy human individuals. Method: immunoSEQ multiplex PCR; TCRdb's copy keeps in-frame clones and lacks some. The sample lists a few million clones, around 93% seen once, with approximately 1.7% in the top ten. Sample: naive CD8+ T cells from PBMCs. The source is a man between 18 and 29 years old in good health. Some clones in this sample may be carry-over from other donors' samples. CDR3s include the opening cysteine and the closing phenylalanine or tryptophan.

v_gene: TRBV6-6; j_gene: TRBJ2-2; CDR3aa: CASSSSYTGELFF
v_gene: TRBV4-1; j_gene: TRBJ1-5; CDR3aa: CASSHPGTGDTNQPQHF
v_gene: TRBV4-3; j_gene: TRBJ2-7; CDR3aa: CASSPAGGSYEQYF
v_gene: TRBV5-4; j_gene: TRBJ1-1; CDR3aa: CASSFNGQGENTEAFF
v_gene: TRBV9; j_gene: TRBJ1-1; CDR3aa: CASGSGGYTEAFF
v_gene: TRBV15; j_gene: TRBJ1-4; CDR3aa: CATSRRTGNEKLFF
v_gene: TRBV7-8; j_gene: TRBJ2-1; CDR3aa: CASSLAPATEQFF
v_gene: TRBV2; j_gene: TRBJ2-7; CDR3aa: CASEGETAPYEQYF
v_gene: TRBV28; j_gene: TRBJ1-1; CDR3aa: CASSWVNTEAFF
v_gene: TRBV15; j_gene: TRBJ2-7; CDR3aa: CATSSGAVPGYEQYF
v_gene: TRBV28; j_gene: TRBJ2-3; CDR3aa: CASSLVAPQREGPGFTDTQYF
v_gene: TRBV28; j_gene: TRBJ1-5; CDR3aa: CASSLLGRYSNQPQHF
v_gene: TRBV9; j_gene: TRBJ2-7; CDR3aa: CASSVSGSRYEQYF
v_gene: TRBV11-3; j_gene: TRBJ2-6; CDR3aa: CASSSRDSGANVLTF
v_gene: TRBV5-1; j_gene: TRBJ2-1; CDR3aa: CASSLGGRIAYNEQFF
v_gene: TRBV30; j_gene: TRBJ2-1; CDR3aa: CAWTDGSYNEQFF
v_gene: TRBV6-5; j_gene: TRBJ2-2; CDR3aa: CASSYSLAGELFF
v_gene: TRBV27; j_gene: TRBJ2-1; CDR3aa: CASSPGVVNEQFF
v_gene: TRBV28; j_gene: TRBJ2-2; CDR3aa: CATNTGDRNTGELFF
v_gene: TRBV5-1; j_gene: TRBJ2-7; CDR3aa: CASSFPASGKGEQYF
v_gene: TRBV28; j_gene: TRBJ1-2; CDR3aa: CATLDLKEENYGYTF
v_gene: TRBV28; j_gene: TRBJ2-1; CDR3aa: CASSFSLAQWQFF
v_gene: TRBV27; j_gene: TRBJ1-1; CDR3aa: CASSPRGPDTEAFF